Each of the 21 T cell receptor beta chains below was sequenced from the same sample in a study of spatial heterogeneity in lung cancer. TCRdb itself ran the 5' RACE reads through MiXCR, one entry per CDR3 protein. The sample yields tens of thousands of distinct CDR3 sequences, about an eighth seen once. The time point here: sample taken at primary tumor resection. Sequenced material: PBMCs, taken at surgery. The receptors shown here come from a male donor with early-stage non-small cell lung cancer.

This chain uses TRBV2 with TRBJ1-4; no clear D. Per germline, CDR1 SNHLY and CDR2 FYNNEI. The CDR3 consists of 14 residues. V was cut by 7 bases and J by 2 bases, with 11 bases left in between. CDR3 sequence: CASMSRWTNEKLFF. CDR3 nucleotides: TGTGCCAGCATGAGTCGGTGGACTAATGAAAAACTGTTTTTT.

This clonotype was picked up many times. The rearrangement links TRBV5-5 to TRBJ2-3; 13 bases align to TRBD2. V dropped 3 bases and J dropped 2; count of bases not matched to a gene: 9. This CDR3 spans 18 amino acids. Germline V CDR1 and CDR2: SGHKS, YYEKEE (reference sequence). The CDR3 bases are TGTGCCAGCAGCTCGCCCGGGACTAGCGGGACTTCCACAGATACGCAGTATTTT. Translation: CASSSPGTSGTSTDTQYF.

The rearrangement joins TRBV6-5 to TRBJ1-2; D gene ambiguous. Germline CDR1 and CDR2: MNHEY and SVGAGI. The CDR3 contains 13 residues. With 0 bases removed from V and 2 bases from J, the gap between germline ends came to 4 bases. The CDR3 DNA is TGTGCCAGCAGTTACTCAGGGAACTATGGCTACACCTTC. This gives the protein CASSYSGNYGYTF.

This clonotype was counted a few times. CDR3 DNA: TGTGCCAGCAGCCTTGGACAGGGCTACTCCTACGAGCAGTACTTC. Amino acid sequence: CASSLGQGYSYEQYF. The V call is TRBV7-6, the J call TRBJ2-7; TRBD1 aligns across 8 bases. The CDR3 consists of 15 residues. The trim removed 5 bases at V and 0 bases at J, leaving 6 bases unmatched. Germline CDR1 reads SGHVS; CDR2 reads FNYEAQ.

This clonotype turned up a few times. The chain carries TRBV29-1 and TRBJ1-2; D is undetermined. CDR1 SQVTM and CDR2 ANQGSEA come from the germline V gene. The CDR3 extends over 15 amino acids. V lost 6 bases and J lost 8, with 25 bases in between. CDR3 sequence: CSVKAGVVSAGGYTF. The CDR3 DNA reads TGCAGCGTGAAGGCAGGCGTCGTCTCTGCGGGGGGCTACACCTTC.

This clonotype was found a few times. This chain joins TRBV20-1 and TRBJ2-5; 8 bases match TRBD1. The CDR3 extends over 15 amino acids. Per the germline V gene, CDR1 is DFQATT and CDR2 is SNEGSKA (reference sequence). J gave up 1 base and V 6 bases, and 10 bases lay outside the gene matches. CDR3 loop: CSARDDRGLQETQYF. The CDR3 nucleotides are TGCAGTGCCCGGGACGACAGGGGCCTCCAAGAGACCCAGTACTTC.

In its sample, this clonotype was seen many times. The chain links TRBV29-1 to TRBJ2-3, with 10 bases fitting TRBD2. Germline V gene data show CDR1 as SQVTM and CDR2 as ANQGSEA. J gave up 1 base and V 6 bases, and 4 bases lay outside the gene matches. The CDR3 runs 14 residues. In nucleotides, the CDR3 is TGCAGCGTAGGCGGACTAGCGGGCACAGATACGCAGTATTTT. Protein: CSVGGLAGTDTQYF.

This sequence joins TRBV28 and TRBJ1-5, with a weak D call TRBD1 (5 bases). Germline loops: CDR1 MDHEN, CDR2 SYDVKM. This CDR3 spans 15 amino acids. V gave up 1 base and J gave up 2 bases, with 9 bases separating them. The CDR3 DNA reads as TGTGCCAGCAGTTTATTTAGGGACCGCAATCAGCCCCAGCATTTT. This codes for CASSLFRDRNQPQHF.

This chain joins TRBV6-2 or TRBV6-3 and TRBJ2-4, with 8 bases fitting TRBD1. The germline V gene has CDR1 MNHEY and CDR2 SVGEGT. V trimming: 6 bases; J trimming: 5 bases; junction bases outside the gene matches: 6. The CDR3 is 14 residues long. CDR3 sequence: CASRGEGQENIQYF. In DNA form, the CDR3 reads TGTGCCAGCAGAGGAGAGGGACAGGAAAACATTCAGTACTTC.

This clonotype was counted a few times. The V call is TRBV28, the J call TRBJ2-1; D unclear. With 2 bases removed from V and 5 bases from J, the gap between germline ends came to 7 bases. The CDR3 spans 13 residues. Germline V gives CDR1 MDHEN, CDR2 SYDVKM. The CDR3 bases are TGTGCCAGCAGTTTAAGTGCCAACAATGAGCAGTTCTTC. Translation: CASSLSANNEQFF.

This clonotype was seen a few times. V gene TRBV19 combines with J gene TRBJ2-5, with TRBD2 identical over 12 bases. Per germline, CDR1 LNHDA and CDR2 SQIVND (reference sequence). The V segment lost 5 bases and the J segment 5 bases; nucleotides outside the gene matches: 6. The CDR3 is 15 residues long. The CDR3 DNA is TGTGCCAGTAGTCCCAGGACTAGCGGGGAGGAGACCCAGTACTTC. Protein product: CASSPRTSGEETQYF.

V gene TRBV2 combines with J gene TRBJ1-4; a possible D gene is TRBD1 (5 bases). CDR1 SNHLY and CDR2 FYNNEI come from the germline V gene. V was clipped by 3 bases and J by 8 bases, with 13 bases between them. The CDR3 consists of 14 residues. CDR3 loop: CASSEGREDEKLFF. DNA for the CDR3: TGTGCCAGCAGTGAGGGCAGGGAAGACGAAAAACTGTTTTTT. Full variable domain (outside the CDR3, taken from reference TRBV2 and TRBJ1-4): EPEVTQTPSHQVTQMGQEVILRCVPISNHLYFYWYRQILGQKVEFLVSFYNNEISEKSEIFDDQFSVERPDGSNFTLKIRSTKLEDSAMYFCASSEGREDEKLFFGSGTQLSVL.

In this sample, this clonotype turned up many times. The chain couples TRBV18 to TRBJ1-1, with a possible D match to TRBD1 (5 bases). The ends were cut back, 4 bases at V and 1 base at J, with 7 bases in the middle. CDR3 size: 13 residues. Germline V gives CDR1 KGHSH, CDR2 LQKENI. This CDR3 reads CASSQDTNTEAFF. CDR3 bases: TGTGCCAGCTCACAGGACACGAACACTGAAGCTTTCTTT.

The chain combines TRBV18 with TRBJ2-3, with D possibly being TRBD2 (6 bases). The germline V gene has CDR1 KGHSH and CDR2 LQKENI. Trimming left V 0 bases short and J 4 bases short, with 14 bases between. CDR3 length: 16 residues. For the CDR3, the DNA is TGTGCCAGCTCACCACCCAGGAGGGAGGCAGCAGATACGCAGTATTTT. This translates into CASSPPRREAADTQYF. Combining the CDR3 with reference TRBV18 and TRBJ2-3 gives the whole variable domain NAGVMQNPRHLVRRRGQEARLRCSPMKGHSHVYWYRQLPEEGLKFMVYLQKENIIDESGMPKERFSAEFPKEGPSILRIQQVVRGDSAAYFCASSPPRREAADTQYFGPGTRLTVL.

The V and J genes are TRBV6-6 and TRBJ2-7, with 8 bases that match TRBD1. The length of the CDR3 is 14 residues. In germline, CDR1 is MNHNY, CDR2 SVGAGI (reference sequence). J gave up 0 bases and V 7 bases, and 5 bases lay outside the gene matches. The CDR3 sequence: CASTSGGLSYEQYF. CDR3 in DNA: TGTGCCAGCACCTCAGGGGGCCTCTCCTACGAGCAGTACTTC.

This rearrangement joins TRBV7-6 to TRBJ2-5, with D perhaps matching TRBD2 (7 bases). Between the trimmed V and J ends, which lost 5 bases and 4 bases, there was a span of 14 bases. CDR1 SGHVS and CDR2 FNYEAQ come from the germline V gene. CDR3 size: 14 residues. Here the CDR3 DNA reads TGTGCCAGCAGCAATTGGGGGGGCGGAGAGACCCAGTACTTC. It yields the protein CASSNWGGGETQYF.

As for this clonotype: One base away lies a much larger clone, so this may be a sequencing read error. This sequence joins TRBV28 and TRBJ2-1; 11 positions match TRBD2. This CDR3 has 16 residues. Germline loops: CDR1 MDHEN, CDR2 SYDVKM. The CDR3 reads CAGRDTLAGGDNEQFF. CDR3 in DNA: TGTGCCGGCAGGGACACCCTAGCGGGAGGTGACAATGAGCAGTTCTTC.

This chain joins TRBV12-3 or TRBV12-4 and TRBJ2-7, with unresolved D. The CDR3 is made up of 13 amino acids. V lost 1 base to trimming and J lost 6 bases, with 10 bases between them. This chain's CDR3 is CASSLVRTREQYF. In DNA, the CDR3 is TGTGCCAGCAGTTTAGTAAGGACGCGCGAGCAGTACTTC.

This clonotype was observed at least ten times. The chain has TRBV4-2 and TRBJ2-5; D might be TRBD1 or TRBD2, each matching 5 bases. Trimming took off 4 bases at V and 4 bases at J, with 16 bases between the two ends. Looked up from germline, CDR1 is LGHNA and CDR2 is YNFKEQ. CDR3 size: 15 residues. The CDR3 loop reads CASSPEGPTPETQYF. The DNA of the CDR3 is TGTGCCAGCAGCCCTGAGGGACCGACCCCAGAGACCCAGTACTTC.

The rearrangement joins TRBV5-5 to TRBJ1-2, with D possibly matching TRBD1 (6 bases). This CDR3 is 14 amino acids long. The V gene's germline CDR1 is SGHKS and CDR2 YYEKEE (reference sequence). V was trimmed by 2 bases and J by 4 bases, leaving 12 bases between them. As DNA, the CDR3 is TGTGCCAGCAGCTTCGGACAGATAATCTATGGCTACACCTTC. Its translation is CASSFGQIIYGYTF.

J is TRBJ2-2 and V is TRBV11-2, with D unclear. The CDR3 is made up of 17 amino acids. The V end was cut by 3 bases, the J end by 0 bases, with 14 bases between. Per the germline V gene, CDR1 is SGHAT and CDR2 is FQNNGV. As DNA, the CDR3 is TGTGCCAGCAGCTTCGAATTCGGACCCGCGAACACCGGGGAGCTGTTTTTT. This gives the protein CASSFEFGPANTGELFF.